These T cell receptor beta chains were read from a single sample in a study of OX40 agonist ivuxolimab in advanced cancers. Method: immunoSEQ multiplex PCR; TCRdb's copy keeps in-frame clones and lacks some. The table lists 60,000 or so clones, about 90% of them singletons. Here the sequenced sample was CD4+ or CD8+ T cells sorted from blood, taken in a trial of the OX40 agonist ivuxolimab. The receptor source for this set is an adult with an advanced solid tumor such as melanoma, head and neck, liver or kidney cancer. Each CDR3 is given with its conserved first and last residue. The order of the fields is D gene, J gene, clone size, V gene, CDR3 protein, CDR3 DNA. D genes are given only for firm matches. Size values are once, few and many counts, or a class for expanded clones, and some rows have none.

d_call: .
j_call: TRBJ2-2
clone_size: .
v_call: TRBV4-2
cdr3_aa: CASSQDANTGELFF
cdr3_nt: TGTGCCAGCAGCCAAGACGCGAACACCGGGGAGCTGTTTTTT

d_call: .
j_call: TRBJ2-3
clone_size: .
v_call: TRBV12-5
cdr3_aa: CASGPSFDTQYF
cdr3_nt: TGTGCTAGTGGGCCGAGCTTTGATACGCAGTATTTT

d_call: TRBD1
j_call: TRBJ1-4
clone_size: .
v_call: TRBV30
cdr3_aa: CAWERDSSSEKLFF
cdr3_nt: TGTGCCTGGGAGCGGGACAGCTCCTCTGAAAAACTGTTTTTT

d_call: .
j_call: TRBJ2-7
clone_size: .
v_call: TRBV6-1
cdr3_aa: CASRPRRDPYEQYF
cdr3_nt: TGTGCCAGCAGGCCCCGCCGAGACCCCTACGAGCAGTACTTC

d_call: TRBD2
j_call: TRBJ2-3
clone_size: few
v_call: TRBV7-9
cdr3_aa: CASSLDRSTSGGALYF
cdr3_nt: TGTGCCAGCAGCTTAGACCGATCGACTAGCGGGGGGGCGTTGTATTTT

d_call: TRBD2
j_call: TRBJ2-5
clone_size: few
v_call: TRBV10-2
cdr3_aa: CASSRWTSPQETQYF
cdr3_nt: TGCGCCAGCAGTCGATGGACTAGTCCACAAGAGACCCAGTACTTC

d_call: .
j_call: TRBJ2-1
clone_size: .
v_call: TRBV5-1
cdr3_aa: CASSIQGFHNEQFF
cdr3_nt: TGCGCCAGCAGTATACAGGGTTTCCACAATGAGCAGTTCTTC

d_call: TRBD2
j_call: TRBJ2-1
clone_size: .
v_call: TRBV6-1
cdr3_aa: CASTPGVSGGNEQFF
cdr3_nt: TGTGCCAGCACCCCGGGGGTTAGCGGGGGGAATGAGCAGTTCTTC

d_call: TRBD1
j_call: TRBJ1-2
clone_size: .
v_call: TRBV27
cdr3_aa: CASSSFLSYRGGYTF
cdr3_nt: TGTGCCAGCAGTTCCTTCCTTAGCTACAGGGGTGGCTACACCTTC

d_call: TRBD1
j_call: TRBJ1-6
clone_size: .
v_call: TRBV6-6
cdr3_aa: CASWRQGNISPLHF
cdr3_nt: TGTGCCAGCTGGAGACAGGGTAACATCTCACCCCTCCACTTT

d_call: TRBD2
j_call: TRBJ2-1
clone_size: .
v_call: TRBV7-2
cdr3_aa: CASSLRTSGVLSYNEQFF
cdr3_nt: TGTGCCAGCAGCCTACGGACTAGCGGGGTCCTCTCCTACAATGAGCAGTTCTTC

d_call: .
j_call: TRBJ2-1
clone_size: .
v_call: TRBV11-2
cdr3_aa: CASSLGGRGNEQFF
cdr3_nt: TGTGCCAGCAGCTTAGGAGGAAGGGGCAATGAGCAGTTCTTC

d_call: .
j_call: TRBJ2-3
clone_size: .
v_call: TRBV19
cdr3_aa: CASRNTRRARPDTQYF
cdr3_nt: TGTGCCAGTAGAAATACTAGAAGAGCACGGCCAGATACGCAGTATTTT

d_call: .
j_call: TRBJ2-7
clone_size: .
v_call: TRBV2
cdr3_aa: CASSAELSHEQYF
cdr3_nt: TGTGCCAGCAGTGCCGAGTTGAGTCACGAGCAGTACTTC

d_call: .
j_call: TRBJ2-7
clone_size: .
v_call: TRBV5-5
cdr3_aa: CASRPLASPSYEQYF
cdr3_nt: TGTGCCAGCAGACCCCTAGCTTCCCCGTCCTACGAGCAGTACTTC

d_call: .
j_call: TRBJ1-2
clone_size: .
v_call: TRBV29-1
cdr3_aa: CSVAQVATNYGYTF
cdr3_nt: TGCAGCGTCGCCCAGGTCGCTACTAACTATGGCTACACCTTC

d_call: .
j_call: TRBJ2-1
clone_size: .
v_call: TRBV20-1
cdr3_aa: CSARIPPEQFF
cdr3_nt: TGCAGTGCGAGGATCCCCCCCGAGCAGTTCTTC

d_call: TRBD1
j_call: TRBJ1-1
clone_size: .
v_call: TRBV19
cdr3_aa: CATASGQGRNTEAFF
cdr3_nt: TGTGCCACCGCATCGGGACAGGGTAGGAACACTGAAGCTTTCTTT

d_call: .
j_call: TRBJ2-1
clone_size: .
v_call: TRBV4-2
cdr3_aa: CASSQERGRGGRKNEQFF
cdr3_nt: TGTGCCAGCAGCCAAGAAAGAGGAAGGGGGGGCCGGAAAAATGAGCAGTTCTTC

d_call: .
j_call: TRBJ1-2
clone_size: few
v_call: TRBV6-1
cdr3_aa: CASTSKGGGDGYTF
cdr3_nt: TGTGCCAGCACCTCCAAGGGGGGCGGGGATGGCTACACCTTC

d_call: TRBD2
j_call: TRBJ2-1
clone_size: .
v_call: TRBV28
cdr3_aa: CASSPLAGGFYNEQFF
cdr3_nt: TGTGCCAGCAGTCCTCTAGCGGGAGGTTTTTACAATGAGCAGTTCTTC

d_call: TRBD2
j_call: TRBJ2-3
clone_size: .
v_call: TRBV9
cdr3_aa: CASSVDSGGARDTQYF
cdr3_nt: TGTGCCAGCAGCGTAGATAGCGGGGGGGCCCGAGATACGCAGTATTTT

d_call: .
j_call: TRBJ1-2
clone_size: .
v_call: TRBV19
cdr3_aa: CASSGTSYGYTF
cdr3_nt: TGTGCCAGCTCCGGGACCTCCTATGGCTACACCTTC

d_call: TRBD1
j_call: TRBJ2-7
clone_size: .
v_call: TRBV10-2
cdr3_aa: CASSGTGGRGEQYF
cdr3_nt: TGCGCCAGCAGTGGGACAGGGGGCCGGGGGGAGCAGTACTTC

d_call: TRBD1
j_call: TRBJ2-7
clone_size: .
v_call: TRBV12-5
cdr3_aa: CASGWSSLRDRNSYEQYF
cdr3_nt: TGTGCTAGTGGTTGGTCCTCCCTCCGGGACAGGAACTCCTACGAGCAGTACTTC

d_call: .
j_call: TRBJ2-7
clone_size: .
v_call: TRBV10-3
cdr3_aa: CAISELGAVYEQYF
cdr3_nt: TGTGCCATCAGTGAGTTGGGGGCAGTCTACGAGCAGTACTTC

d_call: .
j_call: TRBJ2-1
clone_size: .
v_call: TRBV2
cdr3_aa: CASIGGPYNEQFF
cdr3_nt: TGTGCCAGCATAGGGGGTCCCTACAATGAGCAGTTCTTC

d_call: TRBD1
j_call: TRBJ1-2
clone_size: .
v_call: TRBV19
cdr3_aa: CASSPDRGQGGYTF
cdr3_nt: TGTGCCAGTAGTCCGGACAGGGGGCAAGGTGGCTACACCTTC

d_call: .
j_call: TRBJ2-5
clone_size: once
v_call: TRBV5-8
cdr3_aa: CASSRRTQETQYF
cdr3_nt: TGTGCCAGCAGCCGAAGGACTCAAGAGACCCAGTACTTC

d_call: TRBD1
j_call: TRBJ2-1
clone_size: .
v_call: TRBV6-1
cdr3_aa: CASTWDRVSNEQFF
cdr3_nt: TGTGCCAGCACATGGGACAGGGTGAGCAATGAGCAGTTCTTC

d_call: .
j_call: TRBJ2-5
clone_size: .
v_call: TRBV15
cdr3_aa: CATSKGFQETQYF
cdr3_nt: TGTGCCACCAGCAAGGGGTTCCAAGAGACCCAGTACTTC

d_call: TRBD2
j_call: TRBJ2-1
clone_size: .
v_call: TRBV2
cdr3_aa: CASSPGLAEYNEQFF
cdr3_nt: TGTGCCAGCAGCCCTGGTCTAGCGGAGTACAATGAGCAGTTCTTC